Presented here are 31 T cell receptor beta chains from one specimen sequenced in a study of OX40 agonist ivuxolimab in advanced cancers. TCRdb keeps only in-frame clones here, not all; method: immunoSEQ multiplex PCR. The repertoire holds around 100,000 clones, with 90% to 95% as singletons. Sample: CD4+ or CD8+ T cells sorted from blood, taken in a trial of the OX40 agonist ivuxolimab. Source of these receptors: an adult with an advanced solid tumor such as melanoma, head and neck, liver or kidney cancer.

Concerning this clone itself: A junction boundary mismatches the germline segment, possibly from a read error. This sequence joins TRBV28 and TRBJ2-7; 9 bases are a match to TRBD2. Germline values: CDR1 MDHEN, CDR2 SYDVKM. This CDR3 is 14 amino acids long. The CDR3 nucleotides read TGTGCCAGCGGTTTAGCGGGAGCTTCCTACGAGCAGTACTTC. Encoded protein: CASGLAGASYEQYF.

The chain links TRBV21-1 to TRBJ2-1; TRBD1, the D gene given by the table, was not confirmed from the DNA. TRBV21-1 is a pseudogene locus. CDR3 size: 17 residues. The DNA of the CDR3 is TGTGCCAGCAGCAAAGCGCACGGGACAGGGGTTTACAATGAGCAGTTCTTC. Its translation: CASSKAHGTGVYNEQFF.

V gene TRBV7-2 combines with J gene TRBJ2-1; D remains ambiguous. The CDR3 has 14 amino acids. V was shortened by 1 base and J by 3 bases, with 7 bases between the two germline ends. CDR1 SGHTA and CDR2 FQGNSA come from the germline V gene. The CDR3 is CASSLEPNYNEQFF. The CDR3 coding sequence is TGTGCCAGCAGCTTAGAACCGAACTACAATGAGCAGTTCTTC.

CDR3 coding DNA: TGTGCCAGCAGCTTCCCTTTACTAGCGGGGCAAGAGACCCAGTACTTC. Its protein product is CASSFPLLAGQETQYF. The V and J genes are TRBV11-2 and TRBJ2-5; 10 bases line up with TRBD2. The germline gives CDR1 SGHAT, CDR2 FQNNGV. The junction had 6 bases not matched to a gene; V was cut back by 3 bases and J by 2 bases. The length of the CDR3 is 16 residues.

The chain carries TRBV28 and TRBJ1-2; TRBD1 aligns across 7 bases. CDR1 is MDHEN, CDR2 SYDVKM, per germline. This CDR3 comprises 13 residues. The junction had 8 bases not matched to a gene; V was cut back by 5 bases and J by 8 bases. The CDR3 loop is CASSPGTATGYTF. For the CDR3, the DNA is TGTGCCAGCAGTCCCGGGACAGCAACGGGCTACACCTTC.

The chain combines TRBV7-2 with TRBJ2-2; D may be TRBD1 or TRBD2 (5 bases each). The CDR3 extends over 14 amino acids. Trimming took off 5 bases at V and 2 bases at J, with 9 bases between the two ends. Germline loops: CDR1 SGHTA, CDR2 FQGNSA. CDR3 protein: CASSPGTNTGELFF. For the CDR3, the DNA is TGTGCCAGCAGCCCCGGGACCAACACCGGGGAGCTGTTTTTT.

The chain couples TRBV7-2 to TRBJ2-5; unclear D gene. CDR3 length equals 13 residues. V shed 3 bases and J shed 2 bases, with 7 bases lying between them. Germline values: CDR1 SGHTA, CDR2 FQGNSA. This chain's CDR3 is CASSFRKQETQYF. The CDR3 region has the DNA TGTGCCAGCAGCTTCAGAAAACAAGAGACCCAGTACTTC. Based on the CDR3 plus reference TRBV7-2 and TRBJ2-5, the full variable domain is GAGVSQSPSNKVTEKGKDVELRCDPISGHTALYWYRQSLGQGLEFLIYFQGNSAPDKSGLPSDRFSAERTGGSVSTLTIQRTQQEDSAVYLCASSFRKQETQYFGPGTRLLVL.

Written as DNA, the CDR3 is TGTGCCAGTAGTATAGCTGGGAAAAAGTACCAAGAGACCCAGTACTTC. Translating gives CASSIAGKKYQETQYF. The V call is TRBV19, the J call TRBJ2-5, with no clear D. Per germline, CDR1 LNHDA and CDR2 SQIVND (reference sequence). The CDR3 sequence is 16 residues long. V was cut by 1 base and J by 0 bases, with 12 bases left in between.

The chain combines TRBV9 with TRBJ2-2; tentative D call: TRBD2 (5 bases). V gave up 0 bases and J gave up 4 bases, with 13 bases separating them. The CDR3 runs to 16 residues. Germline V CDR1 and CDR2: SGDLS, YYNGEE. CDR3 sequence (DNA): TGTGCCAGCAGCGTAGGCTGGGGAGCCTCCACCGGGGAGCTGTTTTTT. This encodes CASSVGWGASTGELFF.

The CDR3 loop reads CASSFHAYEQYF. The DNA of the CDR3 is TGTGCCAGCAGCTTTCATGCCTACGAGCAGTACTTC. This chain joins TRBV11-3 and TRBJ2-7; D not resolved. This CDR3 comprises 12 residues. Trimming removed 3 bases from V and 2 bases from J, with 5 bases in between. In germline, CDR1 is SGHNT, CDR2 YENEEA.

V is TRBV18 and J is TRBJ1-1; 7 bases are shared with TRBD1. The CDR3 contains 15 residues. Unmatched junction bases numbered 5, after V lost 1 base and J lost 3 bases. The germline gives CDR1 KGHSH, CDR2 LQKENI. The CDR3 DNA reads TGTGCCAGCTCACCACTAGGGGGCAGGGACACTGAAGCTTTCTTT. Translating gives CASSPLGGRDTEAFF.

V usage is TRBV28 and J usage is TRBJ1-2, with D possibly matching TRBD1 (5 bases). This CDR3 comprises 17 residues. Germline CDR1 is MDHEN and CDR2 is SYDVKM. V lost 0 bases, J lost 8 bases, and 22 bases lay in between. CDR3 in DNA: TGTGCCAGCAGTTTATGGGGGCCAGGCCGGGCCGCGCGCGGCTACACCTTC. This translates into CASSLWGPGRAARGYTF.

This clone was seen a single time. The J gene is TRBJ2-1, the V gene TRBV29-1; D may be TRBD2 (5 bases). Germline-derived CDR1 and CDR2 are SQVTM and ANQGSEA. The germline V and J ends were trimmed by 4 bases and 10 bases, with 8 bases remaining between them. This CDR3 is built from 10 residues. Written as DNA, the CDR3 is TGCAGCGTTGCAACGGGGGAGCAGTTCTTC. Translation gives CSVATGEQFF.

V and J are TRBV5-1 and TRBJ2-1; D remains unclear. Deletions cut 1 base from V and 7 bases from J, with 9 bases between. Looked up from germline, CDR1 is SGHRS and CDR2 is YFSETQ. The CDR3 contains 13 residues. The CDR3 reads CASSLMAANEQFF. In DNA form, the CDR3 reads TGCGCCAGCAGCTTGATGGCAGCAAATGAGCAGTTCTTC.

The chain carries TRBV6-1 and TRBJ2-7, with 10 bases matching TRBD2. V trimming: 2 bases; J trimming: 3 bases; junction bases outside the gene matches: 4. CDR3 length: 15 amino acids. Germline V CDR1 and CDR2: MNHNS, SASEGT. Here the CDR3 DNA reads TGTGCCAGCAGTGAACTAGCGGGAGTTCACTACGAGCAGTACTTC. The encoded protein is CASSELAGVHYEQYF.

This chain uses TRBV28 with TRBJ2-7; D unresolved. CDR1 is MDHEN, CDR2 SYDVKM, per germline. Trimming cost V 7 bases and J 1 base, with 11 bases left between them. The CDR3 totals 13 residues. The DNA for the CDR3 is TGTGCCAGCACCTCCGGACGGTCCTACGAGCAGTACTTC. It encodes CASTSGRSYEQYF. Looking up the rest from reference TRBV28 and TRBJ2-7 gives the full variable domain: DVKVTQSSRYLVKRTGEKVFLECVQDMDHENMFWYRQDPGLGLRLIYFSYDVKMKEKGDIPEGYSVSREKKERFSLILESASTNQTSMYLCASTSGRSYEQYFGPGTRLTVT.

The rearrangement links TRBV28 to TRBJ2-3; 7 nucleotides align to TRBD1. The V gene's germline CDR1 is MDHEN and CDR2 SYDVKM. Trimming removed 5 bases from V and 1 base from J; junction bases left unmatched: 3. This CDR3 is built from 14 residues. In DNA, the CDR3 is TGTGCCAGCAGTCCCGGGACAGGCACAGATACGCAGTATTTT. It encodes CASSPGTGTDTQYF.

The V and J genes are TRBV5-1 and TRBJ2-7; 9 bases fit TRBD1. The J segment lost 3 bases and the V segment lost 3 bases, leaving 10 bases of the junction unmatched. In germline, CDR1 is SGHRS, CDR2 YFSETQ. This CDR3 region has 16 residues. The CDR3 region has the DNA TGCGCCAGCAGCTCGCTGCCATCGACAGGGGGCTACGAGCAGTACTTC. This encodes CASSSLPSTGGYEQYF.

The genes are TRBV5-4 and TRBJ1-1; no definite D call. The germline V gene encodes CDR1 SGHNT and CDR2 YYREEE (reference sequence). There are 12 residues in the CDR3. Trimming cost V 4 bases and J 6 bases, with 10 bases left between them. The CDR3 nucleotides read TGTGCCAGCAGCCTCAGGAATTCTGAAGCTTTCTTT. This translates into CASSLRNSEAFF.

Here the CDR3 reads CASSVDRVSTDTQYF. CDR3 nucleotides: TGTGCCAGCAGTGTGGACAGGGTTAGCACAGATACGCAGTATTTT. J is TRBJ2-3 and V is TRBV6-1; 8 bases agree with TRBD1. J lost 0 bases, V lost 4 bases, and 3 bases had no gene match. Germline CDR1 MNHNS, CDR2 SASEGT. This CDR3 has 15 amino acids.

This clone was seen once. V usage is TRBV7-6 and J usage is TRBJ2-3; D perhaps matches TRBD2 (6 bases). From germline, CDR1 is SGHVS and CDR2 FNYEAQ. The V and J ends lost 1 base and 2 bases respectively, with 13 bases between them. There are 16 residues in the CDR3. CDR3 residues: CASSLGAGSLTDTQYF. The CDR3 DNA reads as TGTGCCAGCAGCTTAGGGGCGGGATCCCTCACAGATACGCAGTATTTT.

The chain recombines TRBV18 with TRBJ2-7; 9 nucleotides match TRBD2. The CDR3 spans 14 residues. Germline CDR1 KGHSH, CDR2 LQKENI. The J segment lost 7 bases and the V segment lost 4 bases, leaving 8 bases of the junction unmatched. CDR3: CASSQAGGPGEQYF. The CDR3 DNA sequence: TGTGCCAGCTCACAGGCGGGAGGGCCGGGGGAGCAGTACTTC. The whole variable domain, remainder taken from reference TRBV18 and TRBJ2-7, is NAGVMQNPRHLVRRRGQEARLRCSPMKGHSHVYWYRQLPEEGLKFMVYLQKENIIDESGMPKERFSAEFPKEGPSILRIQQVVRGDSAAYFCASSQAGGPGEQYFGPGTRLTVT.

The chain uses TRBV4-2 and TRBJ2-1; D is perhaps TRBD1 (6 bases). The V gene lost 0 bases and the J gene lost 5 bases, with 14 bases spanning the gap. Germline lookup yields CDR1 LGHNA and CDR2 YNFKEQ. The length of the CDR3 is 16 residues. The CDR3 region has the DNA TGTGCCAGCAGCCAAGATGCGAGGGGGTTTAACAATGAGCAGTTCTTC. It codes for CASSQDARGFNNEQFF.

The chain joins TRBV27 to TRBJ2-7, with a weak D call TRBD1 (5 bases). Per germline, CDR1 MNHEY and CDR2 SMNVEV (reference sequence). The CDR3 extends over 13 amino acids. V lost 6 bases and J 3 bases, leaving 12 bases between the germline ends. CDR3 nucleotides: TGTGCCAGCAGGAGGACAAGGAGCTACGAGCAGTACTTC. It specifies CASRRTRSYEQYF.

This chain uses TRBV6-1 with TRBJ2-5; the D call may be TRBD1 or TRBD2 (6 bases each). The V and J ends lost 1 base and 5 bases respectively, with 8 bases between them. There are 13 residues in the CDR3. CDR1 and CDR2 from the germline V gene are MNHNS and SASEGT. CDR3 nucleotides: TGTGCCAGCAGTGAAGTAGGGGGGGAGACCCAGTACTTC. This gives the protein CASSEVGGETQYF.

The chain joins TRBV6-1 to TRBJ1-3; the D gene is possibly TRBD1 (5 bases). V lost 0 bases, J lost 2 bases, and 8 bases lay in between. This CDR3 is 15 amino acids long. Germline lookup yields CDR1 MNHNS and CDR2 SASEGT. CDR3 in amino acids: CASSEATGAGNTIYF. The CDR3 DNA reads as TGTGCCAGCAGTGAAGCGACGGGGGCTGGAAACACCATATATTTT.

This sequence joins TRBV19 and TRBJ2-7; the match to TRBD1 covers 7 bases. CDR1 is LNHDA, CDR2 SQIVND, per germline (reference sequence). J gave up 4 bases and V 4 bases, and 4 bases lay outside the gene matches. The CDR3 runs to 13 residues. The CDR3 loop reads CASSNRGRYEQYF. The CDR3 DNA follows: TGTGCCAGTAGTAACAGGGGAAGGTACGAGCAGTACTTC.

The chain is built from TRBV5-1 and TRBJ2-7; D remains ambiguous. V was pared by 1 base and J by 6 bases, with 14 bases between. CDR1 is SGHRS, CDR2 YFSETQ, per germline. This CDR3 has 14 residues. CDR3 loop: CASSLKPEGGEQYF. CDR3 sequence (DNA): TGCGCCAGCAGCTTGAAACCGGAAGGCGGCGAGCAGTACTTC.

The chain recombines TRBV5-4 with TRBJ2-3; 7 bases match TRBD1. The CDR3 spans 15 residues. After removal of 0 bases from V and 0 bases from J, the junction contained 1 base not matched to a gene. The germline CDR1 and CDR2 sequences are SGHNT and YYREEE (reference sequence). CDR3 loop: CASSLGDRSTDTQYF. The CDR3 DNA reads TGTGCCAGCAGCTTGGGGGACAGAAGCACAGATACGCAGTATTTT.

Here the CDR3 reads CASSYRQGLDGYTF. In DNA, the CDR3 is TGTGCCAGCAGTTACCGGCAGGGGCTGGATGGCTACACCTTC. This chain links TRBV6-6 with TRBJ1-2; the D gene is possibly TRBD1 (6 bases). Germline loops: CDR1 MNHNY, CDR2 SVGAGI (reference sequence). The CDR3 contains 14 residues. V lost 2 bases and J lost 6, with 13 bases in between.

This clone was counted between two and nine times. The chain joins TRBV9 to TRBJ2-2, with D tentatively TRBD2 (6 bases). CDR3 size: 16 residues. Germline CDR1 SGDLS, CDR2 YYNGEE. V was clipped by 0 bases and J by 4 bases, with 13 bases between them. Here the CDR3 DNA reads TGTGCCAGCAGCGTAGGCGGGGCTCGGGGCACCGGGGAGCTGTTTTTT. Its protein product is CASSVGGARGTGELFF.